A single sample is the source of the 7 T cell receptor beta chains below, sequenced in a study of early T cells in non-severe SARS-CoV-2 infection. Via MiXCR, TCRdb re-called the 5' RACE reads, giving one row per CDR3 protein. The sample carries 25,000 to 35,000 distinct CDR3 sequences, 3.5% to 4.5% recorded once. Sequenced sample: whole blood. Source of these receptors: an adult who was a healthcare worker with PCR-confirmed SARS-CoV-2 infection or an uninfected control (not recorded which).

This clonotype was detected many times. The chain is built from TRBV10-2 and TRBJ1-1; TRBD1 is a possible D gene (5 bases). Trimming pared 5 bases from V and 2 bases from J, leaving 12 bases between. This CDR3 has 14 residues. Germline V gene lookup returns CDR1 WSHSY and CDR2 SAAADI. The CDR3 loop reads CASSKGHLNTEAFF. The CDR3 nucleotides read TGCGCCAGCAGTAAGGGGCACCTAAACACTGAAGCTTTCTTT.

This clonotype was recorded a few times. V gene TRBV7-2 combines with J gene TRBJ1-6; D is unclear. V was clipped by 5 bases and J by 7 bases, with 9 bases between them. Germline values: CDR1 SGHTA, CDR2 FQGNSA. The CDR3 is 13 amino acids. Here the CDR3 DNA reads TGTGCCAGCAGCCCATATGGGAATTCACCCCTCCACTTT. Protein sequence: CASSPYGNSPLHF.

This clonotype showed up many times. This chain joins TRBV18 and TRBJ1-4, with D possibly TRBD1 on 6 matching bases. V was clipped by 5 bases and J by 5 bases, with 15 bases between them. This CDR3 has 15 amino acids. Germline V gene sequence: CDR1 KGHSH, CDR2 LQKENI. The DNA of the CDR3 is TGTGCCAGCTCATCTCGACAGGCTGAGAATGAAAAACTGTTTTTT. It is translated as CASSSRQAENEKLFF.

This clonotype appeared many times. In DNA, the CDR3 is TGTGCCAGCAGCCAAGATCCGGTCAGGACAGGCCGAGCAGATACGCAGTATTTT. It codes for CASSQDPVRTGRADTQYF. This rearrangement joins TRBV4-2 to TRBJ2-3, with 7 positions matching TRBD1. This CDR3 is 18 amino acids long. Losses at the gene ends were 0 bases for V and 4 bases for J; bases not matched to a gene: 13. The germline CDR1 and CDR2 sequences are LGHNA and YNFKEQ.

V gene TRBV7-3 combines with J gene TRBJ2-5, with 7 bases matching TRBD2. This CDR3 has 15 amino acids. The ends lost 5 bases at V and 1 base at J; junction bases unmatched: 7. CDR1 is SGHTA and CDR2 is FQGTGA in the germline V gene. The CDR3 is CASSTVGGTQETQYF. CDR3 coding DNA: TGTGCCAGCAGCACAGTCGGGGGGACCCAAGAGACCCAGTACTTC.

This clonotype occurred many times. The rearrangement uses TRBV20-1 and TRBJ2-7; 7 positions match TRBD1. The CDR3 loop spans 12 amino acids. V lost 6 bases and J lost 3; bases outside the gene matches: 5. In germline, CDR1 is DFQATT, CDR2 SNEGSKA (reference sequence). The CDR3 DNA is TGCAGTGCCCACCGGGACAGCTACGAGCAGTACTTC. This codes for CSAHRDSYEQYF.

Ten or more counts support this clonotype. V usage is TRBV5-1 and J usage is TRBJ1-2; weak D call: TRBD1 (6 bases). CDR1 is SGHRS and CDR2 is YFSETQ in the germline V gene. V lost 8 bases, J lost 0 bases, and 23 bases lay in between. The CDR3 contains 17 residues. CDR3: CARAVIHRDPANYGYTF. The CDR3 DNA follows: TGCGCCAGAGCCGTAATCCACAGGGACCCAGCTAACTATGGCTACACCTTC.